The next 6 T cell receptor beta chains were all read from a single sample in a study of molecular identifiers for immune sequencing clone quantification. Each CDR3 protein gets one entry after TCRdb re-called the PCR reads with MiXCR. The table has about half a million distinct CDR3 sequences, approximately 25% seen once. The sample comprised naive CD8+ T cells from blood, with Jurkat cell RNA spiked in. Regarding subset: FACS-sorted CD8+CD4-CCR7+CD45RA+ naive T cells. These receptors were collected from a human donor in good health. Some libraries in this study had Jurkat cell RNA spiked in.

The sample holds a few counts of this clonotype. V gene TRBV11-2 combines with J gene TRBJ1-1; 7 positions agree with TRBD1. The CDR3 is made up of 17 amino acids. The V and J ends lost 0 bases and 6 bases, in that order; junction bases with no gene match: 13. Germline CDR1 and CDR2: SGHAT and FQNNGV. CDR3 protein: CASSLERVRGGDPEAFF. In DNA form, the CDR3 reads TGTGCCAGCAGCTTAGAACGGGTAAGAGGGGGCGATCCTGAAGCTTTCTTT.

V and J are TRBV13 and TRBJ2-3; the match to TRBD1 covers 10 bases. J was trimmed by 7 bases and V by 0 bases; bases with no gene match: 4. CDR3 size: 15 residues. Germline loops: CDR1 PRHDT, CDR2 FYEKMQ (reference sequence). The CDR3 sequence: CASSLGGQGVNTQYF. The CDR3 bases are TGTGCCAGCAGCTTAGGTGGACAGGGGGTAAATACGCAGTATTTT.

This clonotype was counted a few times. The gene calls are TRBV3-1 and TRBJ2-1, with D uncertain. CDR1 is LGHDT and CDR2 is YNNKEL in the germline V gene (reference sequence). CDR3 size: 13 residues. V lost 0 bases and J lost 5, with 5 bases in between. CDR3 nucleotides: TGTGCCAGCAGCCAAGAGAGGAACAATGAGCAGTTCTTC. Protein sequence: CASSQERNNEQFF.

The chain is built from TRBV7-9 and TRBJ2-2; 14 nucleotides match TRBD2. The CDR3 runs 16 residues. V lost 5 bases and J lost 4; bases outside the gene matches: 3. The germline V gene has CDR1 SEHNR and CDR2 FQNEAQ (reference sequence). This CDR3 is CASSPTSGRGTGELFF. DNA of the CDR3: TGTGCCAGCAGCCCGACTAGCGGGAGGGGCACCGGGGAGCTGTTTTTT.

In the case of this clonotype: An end of the junction differs from the germline gene, which may be a read error. V usage is TRBV6-2 or TRBV6-3 and J usage is TRBJ2-1; D not certain. CDR3 size: 11 residues. Germline V gives CDR1 MNHEY, CDR2 SVGEGT. The CDR3 DNA reads TGTGCCAGCAGTTTACCGAATGGGCAGTTCTTC. Translated, it gives CASSLPNGQFF.

The sample holds many counts of this clonotype. The chain couples TRBV4-3 to TRBJ2-1; D perhaps matches TRBD1 (5 bases). V lost 0 bases to trimming and J lost 2 bases, with 5 bases between them. The germline V gene encodes CDR1 LGHNA and CDR2 YSLEER. CDR3 length: 14 residues. CDR3 sequence: CASSQDRAYNEQFF. For the CDR3, the DNA is TGCGCCAGCAGCCAAGACAGGGCCTACAATGAGCAGTTCTTC.